The source of this T cell receptor beta chain is a study of T cells in Graves' hyperthyroidism and ophthalmopathy (dated by TCRdb to the late 2010s). Broadly, across the study: Peripheral blood was sampled at the time of initial diagnosis, prior to any treatment. To identify distinguishing TCR V-J signatures, a discovery cohort of around 100 patients was used, comprising 43 with Graves' ophthalmopathy and roughly 60 with stable Graves' hyperthyroidism. The 90 to 100 discovery patients were randomly divided into training and test sets at a 7:3 ratio. Thyroid tissue and blood T-cell repertoires from about six Graves' hyperthyroidism patients were also compared in the study. Whether ophthalmopathy could be predicted prospectively was tested in an independent validation cohort made up of about 20 hyperthyroidism patients plus 17 patients who later progressed to ophthalmopathy. According to the paper, TCR Vbeta CDR3 sequencing was carried out on about 140 peripheral blood samples, which came from 40 to 45 ophthalmopathy, 75 or so hyperthyroidism and roughly 17 progressor patients. After blood sampling, hyperthyroidism patients were treated with methimazole at a starting dose of 30 mg daily, and ophthalmopathy patients were treated with high-dose intravenous methylprednisolone. Study-wide conclusions, independent of this receptor: No statistical method was used to fix the sample size in advance, and group allocation was not hidden from the investigators. A 13 V-J signature model separated ophthalmopathy from stable hyperthyroidism, with roughly 88% sensitivity and roughly 84% specificity in cross-validation and 80%/75% in testing. Most expanded thyroid clonotypes (frequency above 0.001) were also detected in blood, a finding suggesting that blood repertoires may reflect thyroid immune responses. In validation, the model predicted progression to ophthalmopathy with over 60% sensitivity and less than 75% specificity, a median of about six months before onset.

In the ophthalmopathy patients, disease was moderately to severely active, with a Clinical Activity Score of 3 or more, a NOSPECS grade of 4 or more, and a duration of less than 3 months. Any patient with an uncontrolled infection, another autoimmune disease, pregnancy or lactation was excluded. Diagnoses relied on clinical symptoms, serum thyroxine and TRAb, thyroid ultrasound and orbital computed tomography. PBMCs were separated from 10 ml of fresh peripheral blood using Ficoll-Paque density gradient centrifugation. Total RNA was extracted with Trizol reagent, and quality was checked on an Agilent 2100 Bioanalyzer. Concerning this clonotype: Its specific antigen is unknown. No much larger clone exists at a distance of one base, and base qualities are not known.

The TCR beta CDR3 regions were amplified from RNA transcripts. The first round of RT-PCR for the TCR CDR3 was performed with the HTBI primer set and the Qiagen OneStep RT-PCR kit. Libraries were constructed in a second round of multiplex PCR, after which size selection and purification were carried out. Sequencing of the libraries was done on an Illumina HiSeq2000 using paired-end 100 bp reads. As for the original processing: SOAPnuke was used to process the raw data, removing reads that contained adapters or uncalled bases, had a mean Phred below 15, or lacked an exact match to the constant primer or identifier. High-quality paired reads were merged using COPE v1.2.5, and each unique nucleotide sequence was defined as a clonotype. Clonotypes were aligned to IMGT TRBV, TRBD and TRBJ reference segments using MiTCR v1.1. The analysis was restricted to V-J combinations with a frequency above 0.0001, which together covered just over 99% of the repertoires. The TCS score was defined as F50 (clonal expansion) divided by E x V (chaos), with BLOSUM62-based TCRdist calculated between CDR3 peptides within each V-J. Welch's t-statistics and random forest reduced 500 to 550 V-J features to roughly 13, which were used in a naive Bayes classifier (R e1071). TCRdb reanalyzed the raw reads on its own, using fastp at Q25 for trimming and MiXCR for clone calling, and kept in-frame beta chains. Identical CDR3 protein sequences are pooled into one entry, listed with their most common genes and DNA. These V and J calls derive from TCRdb rather than the authors' analysis. Recorded for this sample are more than 450,000 distinct CDR3 sequences; about 20% of them occurred a single time. The ten largest clones add up to about half of the sample.

The CDR3 numbers 15 residues from cysteine through phenylalanine. The CDR3 DNA has 45 bases and is translated from base 1. V is pruned by 3 bases and J by 1 base, leaving 6 bases of the junction without a gene match. CDR1 and CDR2, per the germline V gene, are SGHRS and YFSETQ. The sequence joins TRBV5-1 to TRBJ2-5, and TRBD2 matches 7 of the central bases. The clonotype comes from a man aged 35 to 55 with Graves' ophthalmopathy. Input material: blood. The CDR3 corresponds to CASSYRLATQETQYF. The DNA is TGCGCCAGCAGCTACCGACTAGCTACCCAAGAGACCCAGTACTTC.